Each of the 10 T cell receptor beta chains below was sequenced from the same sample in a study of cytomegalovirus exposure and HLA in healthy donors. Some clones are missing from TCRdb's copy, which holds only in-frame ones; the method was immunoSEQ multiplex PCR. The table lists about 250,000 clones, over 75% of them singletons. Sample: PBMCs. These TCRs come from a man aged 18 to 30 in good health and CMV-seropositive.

CDR3 bases: TGTGCCAGCAGTGAATTTCGGACTAGCGGTGGCCAAGAGACCCAGTACTTC. As protein: CASSEFRTSGGQETQYF. The gene calls are TRBV25-1 and TRBJ2-5, with 10 bases identical to TRBD2. The ends lost 1 base at V and 1 base at J; junction bases unmatched: 6. This CDR3 comprises 17 residues. The germline V gene has CDR1 MGHDK and CDR2 SYGVNS.

CDR3 nucleotide sequence: TGTGCCAGCAGTGAAGGTAGAGGGGGCTGGTACTATGGCTACACCTTC. Translating gives CASSEGRGGWYYGYTF. This chain uses TRBV6-1 with TRBJ1-2; 7 positions agree with TRBD1. CDR1 and CDR2 (germline): MNHNS, SASEGT. The CDR3 spans 16 residues. Trimming removed 1 base from V and 3 bases from J; junction bases left unmatched: 8.

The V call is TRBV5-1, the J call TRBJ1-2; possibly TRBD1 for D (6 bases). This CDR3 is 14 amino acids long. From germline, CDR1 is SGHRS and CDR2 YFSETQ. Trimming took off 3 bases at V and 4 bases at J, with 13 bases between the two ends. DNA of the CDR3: TGCGCCAGCAGCTCCGGGACAAGCATCTATGGCTACACCTTC. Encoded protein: CASSSGTSIYGYTF.

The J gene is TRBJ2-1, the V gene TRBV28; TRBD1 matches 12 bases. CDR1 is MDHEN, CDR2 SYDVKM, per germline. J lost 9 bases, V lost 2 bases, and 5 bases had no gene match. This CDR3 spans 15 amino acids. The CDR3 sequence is CASSLGTGGIGEQFF. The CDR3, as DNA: TGTGCCAGCAGTTTAGGGACAGGGGGCATCGGTGAGCAGTTCTTC.

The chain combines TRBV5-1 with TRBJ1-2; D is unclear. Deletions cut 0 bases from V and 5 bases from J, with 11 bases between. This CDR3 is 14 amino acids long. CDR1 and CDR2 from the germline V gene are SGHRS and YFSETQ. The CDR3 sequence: CASSLGVEAYGYTF. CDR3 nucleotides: TGCGCCAGCAGCTTGGGGGTAGAAGCTTATGGCTACACCTTC.

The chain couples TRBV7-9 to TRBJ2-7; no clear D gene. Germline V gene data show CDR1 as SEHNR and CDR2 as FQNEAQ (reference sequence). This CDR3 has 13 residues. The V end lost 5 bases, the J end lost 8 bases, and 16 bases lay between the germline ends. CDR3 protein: CASSPAAATKQYF. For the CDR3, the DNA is TGTGCCAGCAGCCCCGCGGCCGCTACCAAGCAGTACTTC. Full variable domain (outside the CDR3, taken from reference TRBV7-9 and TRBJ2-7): DTGVSQNPRHKITKRGQNVTFRCDPISEHNRLYWYRQTLGQGPEFLTYFQNEAQLEKSRLLSDRFSAERPKGSFSTLEIQRTEQGDSAMYLCASSPAAATKQYFGPGTRLTVT.

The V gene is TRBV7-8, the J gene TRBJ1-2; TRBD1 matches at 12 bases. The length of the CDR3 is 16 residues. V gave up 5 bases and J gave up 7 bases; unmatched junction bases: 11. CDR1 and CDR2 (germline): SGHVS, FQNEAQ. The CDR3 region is CASSPDPGQGAFGYTF. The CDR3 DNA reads TGTGCCAGCAGCCCCGACCCGGGACAGGGGGCTTTTGGCTACACCTTC.

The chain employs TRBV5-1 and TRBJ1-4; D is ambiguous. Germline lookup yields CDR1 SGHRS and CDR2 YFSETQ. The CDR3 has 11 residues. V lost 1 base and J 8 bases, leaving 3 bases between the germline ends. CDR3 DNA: TGCGCCAGCAGCTTGAACGAAAAACTGTTTTTT. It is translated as CASSLNEKLFF. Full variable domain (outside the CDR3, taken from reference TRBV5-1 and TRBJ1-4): KAGVTQTPRYLIKTRGQQVTLSCSPISGHRSVSWYQQTPGQGLQFLFEYFSETQRNKGNFPGRFSGRQFSNSRSEMNVSTLELGDSALYLCASSLNEKLFFGSGTQLSVL.

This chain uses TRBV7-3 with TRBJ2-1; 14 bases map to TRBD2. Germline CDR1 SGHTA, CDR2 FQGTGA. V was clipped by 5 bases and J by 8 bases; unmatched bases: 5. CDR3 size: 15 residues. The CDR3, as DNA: TGTGCCAGCAGCCAGGGGACTAGCGGGAGATATGAGCAGTTCTTC. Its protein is CASSQGTSGRYEQFF.

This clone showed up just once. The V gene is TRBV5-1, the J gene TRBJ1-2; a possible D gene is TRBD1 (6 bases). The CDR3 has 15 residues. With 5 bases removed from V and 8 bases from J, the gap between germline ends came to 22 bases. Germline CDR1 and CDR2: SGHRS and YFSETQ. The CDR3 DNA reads TGCGCCAGCAGACTGACATGGGGGGCGAGTGAGGGCTACACCTTC. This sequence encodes CASRLTWGASEGYTF.